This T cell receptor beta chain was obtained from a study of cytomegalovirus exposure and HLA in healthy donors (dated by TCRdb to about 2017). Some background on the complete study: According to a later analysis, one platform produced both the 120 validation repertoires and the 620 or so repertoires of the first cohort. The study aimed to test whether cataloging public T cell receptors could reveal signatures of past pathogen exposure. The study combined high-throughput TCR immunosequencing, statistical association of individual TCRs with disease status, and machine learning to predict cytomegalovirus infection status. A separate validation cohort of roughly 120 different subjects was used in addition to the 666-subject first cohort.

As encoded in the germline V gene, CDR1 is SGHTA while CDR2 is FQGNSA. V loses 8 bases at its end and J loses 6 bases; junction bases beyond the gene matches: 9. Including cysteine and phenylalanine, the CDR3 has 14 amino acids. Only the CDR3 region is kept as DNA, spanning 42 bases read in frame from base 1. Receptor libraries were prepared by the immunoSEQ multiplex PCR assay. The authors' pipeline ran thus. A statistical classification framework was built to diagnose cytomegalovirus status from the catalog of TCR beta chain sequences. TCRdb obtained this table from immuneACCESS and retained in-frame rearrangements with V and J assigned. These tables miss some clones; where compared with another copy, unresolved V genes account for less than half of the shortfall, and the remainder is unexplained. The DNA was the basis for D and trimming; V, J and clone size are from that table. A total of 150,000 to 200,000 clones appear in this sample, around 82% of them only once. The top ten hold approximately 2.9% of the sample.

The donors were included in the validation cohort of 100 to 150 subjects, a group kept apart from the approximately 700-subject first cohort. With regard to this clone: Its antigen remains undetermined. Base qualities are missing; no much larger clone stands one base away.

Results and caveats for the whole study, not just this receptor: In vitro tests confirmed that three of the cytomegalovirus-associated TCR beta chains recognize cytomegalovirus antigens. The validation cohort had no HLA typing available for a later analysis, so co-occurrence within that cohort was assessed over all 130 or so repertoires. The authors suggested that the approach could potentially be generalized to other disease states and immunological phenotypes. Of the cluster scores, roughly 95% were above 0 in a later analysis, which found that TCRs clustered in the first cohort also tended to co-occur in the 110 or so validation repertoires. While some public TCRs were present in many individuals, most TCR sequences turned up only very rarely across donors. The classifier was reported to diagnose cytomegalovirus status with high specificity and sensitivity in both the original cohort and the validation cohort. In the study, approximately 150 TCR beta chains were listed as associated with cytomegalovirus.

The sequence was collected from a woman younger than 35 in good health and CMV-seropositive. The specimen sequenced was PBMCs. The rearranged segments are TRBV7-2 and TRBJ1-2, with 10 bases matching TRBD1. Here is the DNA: TGTGCCAGCGGCCGGGACAGGGGTCAGGATGGCTACACCTTC. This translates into CASGRDRGQDGYTF.